The rows below give T cell receptor beta chains drawn from one sample of a study of T cells in localized non-small cell lung cancer. Sequencing used immunoSEQ multiplex PCR; TCRdb keeps in-frame clones, though not all of them. The sample has 9,800 or so clones, just under 45% seen once. The specimen was lymph node tissue, collected before any cancer treatment. These receptors all come from a woman aged 35 to 69 with stage I lung adenocarcinoma. Both conserved end residues are trimmed from each CDR3.

TRBJ2-7	TRBV11-3	ASSLVRLADTSYEQY
TRBJ1-1	TRBV30	AWKGSSEAF
TRBJ2-3	TRBV9	ASSALTRGDTQY
TRBJ2-4	TRBV19	ASSIGGSKNIQY
TRBJ1-2	TRBV10-3	ASWDRGLRGNGYT
TRBJ1-3	TRBV19	ASSWGKGRNTIY
TRBJ1-5	TRBV19	ATRGPGQVYQPQH
TRBJ1-2	TRBV11-3	ASNPRGQNYGYT
TRBJ2-5	TRBV11-3	ASSQASGAGSGKETQY
TRBJ1-3	TRBV30	AWSGYRGYGNTIY
TRBJ1-2	TRBV18	ASSPGQLYGYT
TRBJ1-6	TRBV18	ASSPNGQGLYNSPLH
TRBJ2-6	TRBV11-3	ASSIKRQGVEGANVLT
TRBJ2-3	TRBV29-1	SVSQGAPNTQY
TRBJ2-2	TRBV25-1	ASSKIGEAGELF
TRBJ2-7	TRBV29-1	SVASASYEQY
TRBJ2-1	TRBV19	ASSRSGGGYNEQF
TRBJ1-3	TRBV15	ATSRNVDSGNTIY
TRBJ2-5	TRBV19	ASSPAQPKGETQY
TRBJ1-2	TRBV4-1	ASSQETGWGYGYT
TRBJ2-7	TRBV5-1	ASSSKQGNPYEQY
TRBJ1-2	TRBV19	ASSIQGRVGYT
TRBJ1-2	TRBV6-8	ASSRDSNYGYT
TRBJ1-2	TRBV19	ASRGQNYGYT
TRBJ2-6	TRBV19	ASSKRTWSGANVLT
TRBJ1-2	TRBV4-1	ASSQDSGRYGYT
TRBJ2-1	TRBV7-5	ASSLVGGLDNEQF
TRBJ2-4	TRBV11-3	ASSSKVGGQRSL
TRBJ1-2	TRBV6-8	ASSYPGQIYGYT
TRBJ2-4	TRBV11-3	ASSPRAGDTKNIQY
TRBJ1-4	TRBV11-3	ASSLEPRNNEKLF
TRBJ1-2	TRBV18	ASSRETGGYYGYT
TRBJ2-1	TRBV6-8	ASSYSGVDNEQF
TRBJ2-3	TRBV4-1	ASSQDISGGDTDTQY
TRBJ2-5	TRBV30	AWSVGAGKVQETQY
TRBJ1-1	TRBV25-1	ASRPWTDLNTEAF
TRBJ1-5	TRBV19	ASSMLDGWGQPQH
TRBJ2-2	TRBV5-1	ASSPSVGGGSTGELF
TRBJ2-3	TRBV19	ASTPDLDTQY
TRBJ1-5	TRBV11-3	ASSLLPNSNQPQH
TRBJ2-3	TRBV10-2	ASSELAEGDTQY
TRBJ1-1	TRBV19	ASTHAVMNTEAF
TRBJ1-1	TRBV6-8	ASTRGGSFMNIEAF
TRBJ1-2	TRBV11-3	ASSLNRDPSYGYT
TRBJ2-5	TRBV5-1	ASSFYSGEETQY